The 25 T cell receptor beta chains below were found in one sample sequenced in a study of blood T cell repertoires in COVID-19. The repertoire was sequenced with immunoSEQ multiplex PCR; TCRdb's copy has only in-frame clones and lacks some. The data contain a few hundred thousand clones, about 79% of them singletons. Sequencing was carried out using peripheral blood. These receptors were obtained from a man aged 80 or over with acute or convalescent COVID-19.

This chain links TRBV24-1 with TRBJ2-1; 8 bases are a match to TRBD2. Germline assignment: CDR1 KGHDR and CDR2 SFDVKD. V trimming: 9 bases; J trimming: 7 bases; junction bases outside the gene matches: 13. The CDR3 runs to 15 residues. For the CDR3, the DNA is TGTGCCACCTCCCCCCCAGCGGGAGTCGGTAATGAGCAGTTCTTC. It codes for CATSPPAGVGNEQFF.

V gene TRBV6-4 combines with J gene TRBJ1-1, with 10 positions matching TRBD1. Germline V lookup: CDR1 MRHNA, CDR2 SNTAGT. CDR3 length: 14 amino acids. V shed 3 bases and J 10 bases; nucleotides not matched to a gene: 8. The CDR3 sequence: CASSEEDRGRGAFF. The CDR3 DNA sequence: TGTGCCAGCAGTGAGGAGGACAGGGGGAGAGGAGCTTTCTTT.

The chain carries TRBV11-2 and TRBJ2-6; D unresolved. The V and J ends lost 5 bases and 2 bases respectively, with 13 bases between them. The CDR3 runs to 16 residues. Germline CDR1 is SGHAT and CDR2 is FQNNGV. The CDR3 nucleotides are TGTGCCAGCAGCCAACTCATGTCGACTGGGGCCAACGTCCTGACTTTC. This translates into CASSQLMSTGANVLTF.

The genes are TRBV6-2 or TRBV6-3 and TRBJ2-2, with 7 bases lining up with TRBD2. Germline CDR1 is MNHEY and CDR2 is SVGEGT. The CDR3 contains 15 residues. Trimming removed 6 bases from V and 6 bases from J; junction bases left unmatched: 10. CDR3 loop: CASRPSGGGAGELFF. The DNA for the CDR3 is TGTGCCAGCAGGCCTTCGGGGGGAGGTGCCGGGGAGCTGTTTTTT.

The chain combines TRBV12-3 or TRBV12-4 with TRBJ2-7; D not certain. This CDR3 region has 12 residues. V was shortened by 5 bases and J by 5 bases, with 10 bases between the two germline ends. The CDR3 DNA is TGTGCCAGCAGTCCCTCCCGGGACGAGCAGTACTTC. Residues: CASSPSRDEQYF.

The chain couples TRBV15 to TRBJ2-1; perhaps TRBD2 as D (7 bases). CDR3 length: 13 residues. The germline V gene encodes CDR1 LNHNV and CDR2 YYDKDF (reference sequence). Trimming removed 5 bases at V and 10 bases at J, with 15 bases between. The CDR3 DNA reads as TGTGCCACCAGCGAGGGGGAGGGGGGGGAGCAGTTCTTC. This encodes CATSEGEGGEQFF.

This chain links TRBV5-1 with TRBJ1-6; 8 bases match TRBD1. Germline V gene sequence: CDR1 SGHRS, CDR2 YFSETQ. This CDR3 contains 15 residues. Trimming took 4 bases from V and 5 from J; bases not matched to a gene: 5. The chain's CDR3 is CASSLVDRDNSPLHF. CDR3 nucleotide sequence: TGCGCCAGCAGCCTGGTGGACAGGGATAATTCACCCCTCCACTTT. The whole variable domain, filled in from reference TRBV5-1 and TRBJ1-6, reads KAGVTQTPRYLIKTRGQQVTLSCSPISGHRSVSWYQQTPGQGLQFLFEYFSETQRNKGNFPGRFSGRQFSNSRSEMNVSTLELGDSALYLCASSLVDRDNSPLHFGNGTRLTVT.

V is TRBV30 and J is TRBJ1-4; D may be TRBD1 (6 bases). V dropped 2 bases and J dropped 13 bases, with 17 bases sitting between them. Germline V gene sequence: CDR1 GTSNPN, CDR2 SVGIG (reference sequence). CDR3 size: 13 residues. As DNA, the CDR3 is TGTGCCTGGAGTCCAAACCCCAGGGGAAGACTGTTTTTT. Amino acid sequence: CAWSPNPRGRLFF.

This chain links TRBV27 with TRBJ2-7; D gene ambiguous. The CDR3 runs to 15 residues. Trimming took off 5 bases at V and 0 bases at J, with 14 bases between the two ends. Germline CDR1 MNHEY, CDR2 SMNVEV (reference sequence). CDR3 region: CASSPRVSSSYEQYF. The CDR3 DNA reads as TGTGCCAGCAGTCCCCGGGTCTCTAGCTCCTACGAGCAGTACTTC.

This clone appeared a single time. The V gene is TRBV2, the J gene TRBJ2-7; D may be TRBD1 (6 bases). CDR3 length equals 12 residues. Germline assignment: CDR1 SNHLY and CDR2 FYNNEI. Deletions cut 6 bases from V and 4 bases from J, with 10 bases between. The CDR3 spells CASRDRLYEQYF. The DNA of the CDR3 is TGTGCCAGCAGGGACAGACTATACGAGCAGTACTTC.

The genes are TRBV12-3 or TRBV12-4 and TRBJ1-5, with D tentatively TRBD1 (6 bases). This CDR3 has 13 residues. The V end lost 7 bases, the J end lost 3 bases, and 10 bases lay between the germline ends. The CDR3 loop is CASTRDINQPQHF. CDR3 DNA: TGTGCCAGCACCCGGGACATCAATCAGCCCCAGCATTTT.

The chain's CDR3 is CASSVAGVTYNEQFF. CDR3 coding DNA: TGTGCCAGCTCGGTAGCGGGGGTAACCTACAATGAGCAGTTCTTC. The V gene is TRBV11-2, the J gene TRBJ2-1, with 9 bases lining up with TRBD2. Looked up from germline, CDR1 is SGHAT and CDR2 is FQNNGV. Trimming took 8 bases from V and 2 from J; bases not matched to a gene: 7. This CDR3 has 15 residues.

This chain uses TRBV5-1 with TRBJ2-3, with 7 bases fitting TRBD2. J was trimmed by 4 bases and V by 7 bases; bases with no gene match: 6. The length of the CDR3 is 13 residues. Germline V CDR1 and CDR2: SGHRS, YFSETQ. The CDR3 bases are TGCGCCAGCGCGGCGGGGAGGGCAGATACGCAGTATTTT. Translating it yields CASAAGRADTQYF. The variable domain in full, with the rest retrieved from reference TRBV5-1 and TRBJ2-3, is KAGVTQTPRYLIKTRGQQVTLSCSPISGHRSVSWYQQTPGQGLQFLFEYFSETQRNKGNFPGRFSGRQFSNSRSEMNVSTLELGDSALYLCASAAGRADTQYFGPGTRLTVL.

This chain links TRBV27 with TRBJ1-5, with TRBD1 identical over 12 bases. The CDR3 has 16 residues. The J segment lost 5 bases and the V segment lost 2 bases, leaving 4 bases of the junction unmatched. Germline CDR1 reads MNHEY; CDR2 reads SMNVEV (reference sequence). The CDR3 reads CASSLVGTGGDQPQHF. The DNA of the CDR3 is TGTGCCAGCAGTTTAGTCGGGACAGGGGGCGATCAGCCCCAGCATTTT.

CDR3 in amino acids: CASRETGTTDTQYF. The CDR3 nucleotides read TGTGCCAGTAGGGAGACAGGGACCACAGATACGCAGTATTTT. The V gene is TRBV19, the J gene TRBJ2-3; 7 positions match TRBD1. J gave up 2 bases and V 6 bases, and 5 bases lay outside the gene matches. CDR1 and CDR2 from the germline V gene are LNHDA and SQIVND (reference sequence). The CDR3 runs 14 residues.

The gene calls are TRBV5-5 and TRBJ1-5, with 9 bases matching TRBD1. The CDR3 has 14 residues. The V gene's germline CDR1 is SGHKS and CDR2 YYEKEE (reference sequence). The ends lost 1 base at V and 7 bases at J; junction bases unmatched: 3. This CDR3 is CASSLLQGAQPQHF. For the CDR3, the DNA is TGTGCCAGCAGCTTGTTACAGGGGGCACAGCCCCAGCATTTT.

The rearrangement joins TRBV2 to TRBJ2-1, with TRBD2 as a possible D gene (6 bases). The germline gives CDR1 SNHLY, CDR2 FYNNEI. The V and J ends lost 6 bases and 5 bases respectively, with 17 bases between them. The CDR3 runs 15 residues. CDR3 loop: CASSDHRDSHNEQFF. The CDR3 nucleotides read TGTGCCAGCAGCGACCACCGGGACTCACACAATGAGCAGTTCTTC.

The genes are TRBV5-1 and TRBJ2-7, with D maybe TRBD2 (6 bases). Deletions cut 0 bases from V and 3 bases from J, with 10 bases between. The CDR3 spans 14 residues. CDR1 and CDR2 from the germline V gene are SGHRS and YFSETQ. CDR3 DNA: TGCGCCAGCAGCTTGGGGGACTCCCGCTACGAGCAGTACTTC. Translation gives CASSLGDSRYEQYF.

The chain carries TRBV13 and TRBJ1-3; 7 bases are a match to TRBD1. CDR1 PRHDT and CDR2 FYEKMQ come from the germline V gene (reference sequence). This CDR3 is built from 15 residues. Trimming took 3 bases from V and 0 from J; bases not matched to a gene: 2. The CDR3 reads CASSFWDSSGNTIYF. CDR3 DNA sequence: TGTGCCAGCAGCTTCTGGGACAGCTCTGGAAACACCATATATTTT.

V is TRBV12-5 and J is TRBJ1-2; D remains ambiguous. In germline, CDR1 is LGHNT, CDR2 FRNRAP. Trimming cost V 5 bases and J 1 base, with 8 bases left between them. This CDR3 contains 13 residues. The CDR3 nucleotides read TGTGCTAGTGGTCCTAGTAGTAACTATGGCTACACCTTC. Translating gives CASGPSSNYGYTF.

The chain couples TRBV21-1 to TRBJ1-4; TRBD1, the D gene given by the table, was not confirmed from the DNA. TRBV21-1 is tagged as a pseudogene. The CDR3 totals 17 residues. The CDR3 here is CASNTGQGGNFNEKLFF. The CDR3 DNA follows: TGTGCCAGCAACACTGGACAGGGAGGAAACTTTAATGAAAAACTGTTTTTT.

V usage is TRBV30 and J usage is TRBJ1-2, with TRBD1 matching 7 bases. The V and J ends lost 2 bases and 4 bases, in that order; junction bases with no gene match: 10. Germline values: CDR1 GTSNPN, CDR2 SVGIG (reference sequence). There are 15 residues in the CDR3. As DNA, the CDR3 is TGTGCCTGGAGTTCCCGGTCTAACAGGGGCTATGGCTACACCTTC. Encoded protein: CAWSSRSNRGYGYTF.

The rearrangement links TRBV11-2 to TRBJ2-2, with 7 bases matching TRBD1. The germline V gene encodes CDR1 SGHAT and CDR2 FQNNGV. V shed 1 base and J 6 bases; nucleotides not matched to a gene: 5. CDR3 length: 15 residues. CDR3 in DNA: TGTGCCAGCAGCTTAGGCCAGGGGGTGGCCGGGGAGCTGTTTTTT. Its protein product is CASSLGQGVAGELFF. The whole variable domain, filled in from reference TRBV11-2 and TRBJ2-2, reads EAGVAQSPRYKIIEKRQSVAFWCNPISGHATLYWYQQILGQGPKLLIQFQNNGVVDDSQLPKDRFSAERLKGVDSTLKIQPAKLEDSAVYLCASSLGQGVAGELFFGEGSRLTVL.

This clone was seen a single time. V usage is TRBV5-5 and J usage is TRBJ2-1; weak D call: TRBD1 (5 bases). Trimming took off 4 bases at V and 9 bases at J, with 11 bases between the two ends. The CDR3 is 12 residues long. From germline, CDR1 is SGHKS and CDR2 YYEKEE (reference sequence). The CDR3, as DNA: TGTGCCAGCAGCGCGACAGTAACTGAGCAGTTCTTC. Translated: CASSATVTEQFF.

The CDR3 sequence is CASTDRGLVGELFF. The CDR3 nucleotides read TGTGCCAGTACAGACAGGGGGCTCGTCGGGGAGCTGTTTTTT. V is TRBV19 and J is TRBJ2-2, with 10 bases fitting TRBD1. The trim removed 7 bases at V and 7 bases at J, leaving 6 bases unmatched. Germline CDR1 reads LNHDA; CDR2 reads SQIVND (reference sequence). CDR3 size: 14 residues. Drawing the rest from reference TRBV19 and TRBJ2-2, the complete variable domain is DGGITQSPKYLFRKEGQNVTLSCEQNLNHDAMYWYRQDPGQGLRLIYYSQIVNDFQKGDIAEGYSVSREKKESFPLTVTSAQKNPTAFYLCASTDRGLVGELFFGEGSRLTVL.